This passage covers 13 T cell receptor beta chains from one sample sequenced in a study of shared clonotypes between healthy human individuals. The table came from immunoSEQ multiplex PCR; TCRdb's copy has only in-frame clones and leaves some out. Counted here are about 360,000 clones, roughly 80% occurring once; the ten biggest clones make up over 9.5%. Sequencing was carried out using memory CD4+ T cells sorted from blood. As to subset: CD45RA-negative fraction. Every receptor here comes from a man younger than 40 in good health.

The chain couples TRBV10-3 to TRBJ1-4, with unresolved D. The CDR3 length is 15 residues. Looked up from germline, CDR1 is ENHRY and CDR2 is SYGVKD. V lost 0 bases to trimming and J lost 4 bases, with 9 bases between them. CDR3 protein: CAISESKGNNEKLFF. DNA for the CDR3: TGTGCCATCAGTGAGTCTAAGGGAAATAATGAAAAACTGTTTTTT.

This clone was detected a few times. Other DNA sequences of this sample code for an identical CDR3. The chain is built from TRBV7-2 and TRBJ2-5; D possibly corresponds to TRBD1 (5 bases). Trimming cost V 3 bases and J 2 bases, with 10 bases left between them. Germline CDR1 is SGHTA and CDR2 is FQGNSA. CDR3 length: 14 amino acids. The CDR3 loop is CASSFQGLQETQYF. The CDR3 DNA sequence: TGTGCCAGCAGCTTCCAGGGATTACAAGAGACCCAGTACTTC.

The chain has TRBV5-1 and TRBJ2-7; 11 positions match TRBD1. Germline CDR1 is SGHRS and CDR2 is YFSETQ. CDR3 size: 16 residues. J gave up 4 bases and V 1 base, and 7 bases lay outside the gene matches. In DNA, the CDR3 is TGCGCCAGCAGCTTGCTATGGACAGGGGGCGGGTACGAGCAGTACTTC. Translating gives CASSLLWTGGGYEQYF.

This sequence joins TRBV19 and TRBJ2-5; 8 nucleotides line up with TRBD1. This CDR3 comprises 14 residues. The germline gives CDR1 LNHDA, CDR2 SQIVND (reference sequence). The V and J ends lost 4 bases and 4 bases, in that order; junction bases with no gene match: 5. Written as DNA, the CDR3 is TGTGCCAGTAGTAACGGACAGGGAATAGAGACCCAGTACTTC. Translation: CASSNGQGIETQYF.

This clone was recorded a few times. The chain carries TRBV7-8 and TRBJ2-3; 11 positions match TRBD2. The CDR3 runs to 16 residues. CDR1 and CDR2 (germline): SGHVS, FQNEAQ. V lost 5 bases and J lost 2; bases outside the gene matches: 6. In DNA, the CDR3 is TGTGCCAGCAGCCTCGGACTAGCGGGTTACACAGATACGCAGTATTTT. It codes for CASSLGLAGYTDTQYF.

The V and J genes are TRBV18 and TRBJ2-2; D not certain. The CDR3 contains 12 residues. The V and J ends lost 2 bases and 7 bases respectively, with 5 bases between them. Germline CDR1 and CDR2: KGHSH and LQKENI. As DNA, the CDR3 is TGTGCCAGCTCACCAGGGGTCGGGGAGCTGTTTTTT. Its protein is CASSPGVGELFF.

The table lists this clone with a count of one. The CDR3 DNA is TGTGCCAGCAGTTTAAAATTTTCGGGAAAACTGTTTTTT. This sequence encodes CASSLKFSGKLFF. V usage is TRBV27 and J usage is TRBJ1-4, with D hard to call. Germline V gene data show CDR1 as MNHEY and CDR2 as SMNVEV (reference sequence). The germline V and J ends were trimmed by 2 bases and 10 bases, with 11 bases remaining between them. The CDR3 is made up of 13 amino acids.

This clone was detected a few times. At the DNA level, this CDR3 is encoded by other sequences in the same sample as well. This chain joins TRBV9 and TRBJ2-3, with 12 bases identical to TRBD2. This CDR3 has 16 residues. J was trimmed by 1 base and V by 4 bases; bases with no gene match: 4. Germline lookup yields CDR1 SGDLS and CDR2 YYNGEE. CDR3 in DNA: TGTGCCAGCAGCTTTCTAGCGGGAGGGGGCACAGATACGCAGTATTTT. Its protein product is CASSFLAGGGTDTQYF.

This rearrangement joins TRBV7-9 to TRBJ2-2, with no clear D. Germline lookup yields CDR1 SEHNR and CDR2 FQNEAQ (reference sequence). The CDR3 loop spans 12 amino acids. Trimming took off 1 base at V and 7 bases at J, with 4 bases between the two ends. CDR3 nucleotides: TGTGCCAGCAGCTTAGTGAGCGGGGAGCTGTTTTTT. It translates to CASSLVSGELFF.

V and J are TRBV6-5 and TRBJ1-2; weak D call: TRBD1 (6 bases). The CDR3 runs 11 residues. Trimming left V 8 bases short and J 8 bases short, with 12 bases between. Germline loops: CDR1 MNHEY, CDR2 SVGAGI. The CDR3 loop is CASLQGGGYTF. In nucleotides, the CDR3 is TGTGCCAGCCTACAGGGTGGCGGCTACACCTTC.

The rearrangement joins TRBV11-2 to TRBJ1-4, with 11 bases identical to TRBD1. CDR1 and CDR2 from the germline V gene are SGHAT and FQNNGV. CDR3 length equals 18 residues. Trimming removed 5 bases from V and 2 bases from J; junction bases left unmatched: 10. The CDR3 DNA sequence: TGTGCCAGCAGCAAAAGGACAGGGGGCGCTTTGACTAATGAAAAACTGTTTTTT. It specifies CASSKRTGGALTNEKLFF.

CDR3 region: CASTGTVGSHEQYF. The CDR3, as DNA: TGTGCCAGCACGGGGACGGTGGGATCTCACGAGCAGTACTTC. V usage is TRBV6-1 and J usage is TRBJ2-7; D tentatively fits TRBD1 or TRBD2 (5 bases each). Germline CDR1 is MNHNS and CDR2 is SASEGT. This CDR3 has 14 amino acids. V was pared by 7 bases and J by 5 bases, with 18 bases between.

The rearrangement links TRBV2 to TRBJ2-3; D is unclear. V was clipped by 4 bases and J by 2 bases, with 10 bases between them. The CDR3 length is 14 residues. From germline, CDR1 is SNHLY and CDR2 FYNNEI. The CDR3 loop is CASSVEGHTDTQYF. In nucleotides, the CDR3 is TGTGCCAGCAGTGTTGAAGGGCACACAGATACGCAGTATTTT.